This TCR beta chain originates from a study of blood T cell repertoires in COVID-19. Turning to the study itself: Both acute and convalescent COVID-19 samples were obtained from the United States, Italy and Spain. PBMCs, B-cell-depleted T cells, or T cells provided the cDNA or gDNA that made up the material.

Germline CDR1 is MNHEY and CDR2 is SMNVEV (reference sequence). CDR3 length: 14 amino acids. The V end was cut by 5 bases, the J end by 0 bases, with 5 bases between. In the authors' workflow: Reference gene primer amplification yielded estimated nucleated cell counts. Profiling relied on immunoSEQ multiplex PCR, and the TCRdb table lists in-frame clones only, not all of them. V and J calls plus clone size are reproduced from that table; the DNA served to infer D and trimming. Of a few hundred thousand clones in the sample, roughly 88% were seen once. The sample taken for sequencing was PBMCs or T cells enriched from blood (not recorded which). The chain is built from TRBV27 and TRBJ2-6; D gene ambiguous. This sequence originates from a woman aged 40 to 50 with acute COVID-19. The CDR3 DNA follows: TGTGCCAGCAGTGCGAACTCTGGGGCCAACGTCCTGACTTTC. Translating it yields CASSANSGANVLTF. The variable domain in full, completed from reference TRBV27 and TRBJ2-6, reads EAQVTQNPRYLITVTGKKLTVTCSQNMNHEYMSWYRQDPGLGLRQIYYSMNVEVTDKGDVPEGYKVSRKEKRNFPLILESPSPNQTSLYFCASSANSGANVLTFGAGSRLTVL.